The 3 T cell receptor beta chains presented below share a single source sample, sequenced in a study of human T cells and chemical hapten exposure. One entry per CDR3 protein, called by TCRdb with MiXCR from the RACE reads. In the table there are approximately 180,000 distinct CDR3 sequences, around 30% of which are singletons. This sample's time point: pre-sensitization, week 0. Specified treatment: therapeutic diphenylcyclopropenone sensitization with weekly scalp DPC. Sequenced here: whole blood, sampled in connection with sensitization to the hapten diphenylcyclopropenone (DPC). The source is a woman in her twenties or thirties with alopecia areata. Some clones in this sample may be carry-over from other donors' samples.

The sample holds a few counts of this clonotype. This CDR3 reads CASSQGPDRRYTEAFF. In DNA form, the CDR3 reads TGCGCCAGCAGCCAGGGCCCGGACAGGAGGTACACTGAAGCTTTCTTT. The chain has TRBV4-1 and TRBJ1-1; 7 bases are a match to TRBD1. The CDR3 length is 16 residues. V lost 3 bases, J lost 3 bases, and 10 bases stayed unmatched. Germline V CDR1 and CDR2: MGHRA, YSYEKL.

This chain links TRBV5-1 with TRBJ2-1; D unresolved. Trimming took 2 bases from V and 11 from J, leaving 14 bases between them. There are 13 residues in the CDR3. The germline gives CDR1 SGHRS, CDR2 YFSETQ. This chain's CDR3 is CASSLPVGGKQFF. DNA for the CDR3: TGCGCCAGCAGCTTACCGGTCGGCGGTAAGCAGTTCTTC.

The gene calls are TRBV27 and TRBJ1-4; tentative D call: TRBD1 (5 bases). The CDR3 is 15 residues long. Trimming took 7 bases from V and 0 from J, leaving 12 bases between them. Looked up from germline, CDR1 is MNHEY and CDR2 is SMNVEV (reference sequence). As DNA, the CDR3 is TGTGCCAGCAAACCGCGGGGGACAACTAATGAAAAACTGTTTTTT. Protein product: CASKPRGTTNEKLFF.